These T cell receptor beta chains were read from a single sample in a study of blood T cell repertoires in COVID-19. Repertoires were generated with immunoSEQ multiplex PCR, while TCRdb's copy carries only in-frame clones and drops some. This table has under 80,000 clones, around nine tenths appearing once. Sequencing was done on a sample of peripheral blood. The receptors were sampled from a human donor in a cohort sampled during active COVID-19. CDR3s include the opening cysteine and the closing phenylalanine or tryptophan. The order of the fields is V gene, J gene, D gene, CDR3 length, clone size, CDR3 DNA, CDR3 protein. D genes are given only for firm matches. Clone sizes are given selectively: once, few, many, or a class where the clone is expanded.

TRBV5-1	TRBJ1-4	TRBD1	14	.	TGCGCCACCGCCCCGACAGGGTCTAATGAAAAACTGTTTTTT	CATAPTGSNEKLFF
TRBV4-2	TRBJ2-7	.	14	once	TGTGCCAGCAGCCACGGGGGAACTTCCTACGAGCAGTACTTC	CASSHGGTSYEQYF
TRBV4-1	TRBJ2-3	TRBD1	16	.	TGCGCCAGCAGCCAAGAAAGGACAGGGATCGCAGATACGCAGTATTTT	CASSQERTGIADTQYF
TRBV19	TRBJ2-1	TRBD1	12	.	TGTGCCACTGGACAGGGGGCGGCTGAGCAGTTCTTC	CATGQGAAEQFF
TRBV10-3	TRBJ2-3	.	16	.	TGTGCCATCAGTGGCCTCGGAGGGGTAGCAGGGGATACGCAGTATTTT	CAISGLGGVAGDTQYF
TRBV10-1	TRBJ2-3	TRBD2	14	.	TGCGCCAGCAGTATAGCGGGAGATACAGATACGCAGTATTTT	CASSIAGDTDTQYF
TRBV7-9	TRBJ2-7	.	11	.	TGTGCCAGCAGTCCTAAACCCGAGCAGTACTTC	CASSPKPEQYF
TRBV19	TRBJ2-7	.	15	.	TGTGCCAGTAGCCCTACAGTTCAAGCTACCTACGAGCAGTACTTC	CASSPTVQATYEQYF
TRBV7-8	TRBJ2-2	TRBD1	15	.	TGTGCCAGCAGCTTCTACAGGGGTAACACCGGGGAGCTGTTTTTT	CASSFYRGNTGELFF
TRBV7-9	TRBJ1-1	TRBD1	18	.	TGTGCCAGCAGTCCCGTTCCGGGACAGGGTATGAGGAACACTGAAGCTTTCTTT	CASSPVPGQGMRNTEAFF
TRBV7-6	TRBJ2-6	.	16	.	TGTGCCAGCAGTCAGGACGGGGACTCTGGGGCCAACGTCCTGACTTTC	CASSQDGDSGANVLTF
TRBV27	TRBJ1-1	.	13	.	TGTGCCAGCAGTCAACAGGGTTTGTCTGAAGCTTTCTTT	CASSQQGLSEAFF
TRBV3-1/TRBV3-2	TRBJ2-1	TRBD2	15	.	TGTGCCAGCAGCTATAGCGGGAGCGGGTACAATGAGCAGTTCTTC	CASSYSGSGYNEQFF
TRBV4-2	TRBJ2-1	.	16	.	TGTGCCAGCAGCCGAATACTAGCCGGCGGGTCTTATGAGCAGTTCTTC	CASSRILAGGSYEQFF
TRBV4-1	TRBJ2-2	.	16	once	TGCGCCAGCACTCAAATCCCGGGAGTATTCGCTGGGGAGCTGTTTTTT	CASTQIPGVFAGELFF
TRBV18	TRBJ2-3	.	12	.	TGTGCCAGCTCACCAGGCATGGATACGCAGTATTTT	CASSPGMDTQYF
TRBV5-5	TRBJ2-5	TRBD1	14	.	TGTGCCAGCAGCGGGGGACAGATCCAAGAGACCCAGTACTTC	CASSGGQIQETQYF
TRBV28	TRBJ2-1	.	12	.	TGTGCCAGCAGGCTAACGTACAATGAGCAGTTCTTC	CASRLTYNEQFF
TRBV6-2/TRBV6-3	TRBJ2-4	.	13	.	TGTGCCAGCAGCCGGAGTGCCAAAAACATTCAGTACTTC	CASSRSAKNIQYF
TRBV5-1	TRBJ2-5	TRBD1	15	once	TGCGCCAGCAGCTCGCAGGGGGCAGGGGGAGAGACCCAGTACTTC	CASSSQGAGGETQYF
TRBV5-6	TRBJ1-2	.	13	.	TGTGCCAGCAGCGAGCCAGGGGCCTATGGCTACACCTTC	CASSEPGAYGYTF
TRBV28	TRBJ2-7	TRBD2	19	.	TGTGCCAGCAGTACCTCGGGGCTAGCGGGAGGGCAAGTCGCGGGCGAGCAGTACTTC	CASSTSGLAGGQVAGEQYF
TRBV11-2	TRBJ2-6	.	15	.	TGTGCCAGCAGCCGACAGCCCTCTGGGGCCAACGTCCTGACTTTC	CASSRQPSGANVLTF
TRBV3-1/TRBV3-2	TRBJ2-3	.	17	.	TGTGCCAGCAGCCAAGATGTAGGGAGCGGCCTCGGGGATACGCAGTATTTT	CASSQDVGSGLGDTQYF
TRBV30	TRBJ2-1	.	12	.	TGTGCCTGGAGGGCAGTTCGCGGTGAGCAGTTCTTC	CAWRAVRGEQFF
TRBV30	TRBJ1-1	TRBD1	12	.	TGTGCCGGTGACAGGGGGGCCACTGAAGCTTTCTTT	CAGDRGATEAFF
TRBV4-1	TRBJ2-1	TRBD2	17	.	TGCGCCAGCAGCCAAGATTGGGGACTAGCGGGAGTAAATGAGCAGTTCTTC	CASSQDWGLAGVNEQFF
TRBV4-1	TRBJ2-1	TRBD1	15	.	TGCGCCAGCAGCCAAGTCAGGGGGCGTACGAATGAGCAGTTCTTC	CASSQVRGRTNEQFF
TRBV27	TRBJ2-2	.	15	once	TGTGCCAGCAGTCCCCAGGACTTCCCACCGGGGGAGCTGTTTTTT	CASSPQDFPPGELFF
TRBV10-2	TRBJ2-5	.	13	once	TGCGCCAGCATGACAGATTTCCAAGAGACCCAGTACTTC	CASMTDFQETQYF
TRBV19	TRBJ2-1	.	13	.	TGTGCCAGTAGAACAGGGTTGGGCAATGAGCAGTTCTTC	CASRTGLGNEQFF
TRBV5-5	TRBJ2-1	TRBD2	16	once	TGTGCCAGCAGCCCGGGGACTAGCGGGAAGGTCGGGGAGCAGTTCTTC	CASSPGTSGKVGEQFF
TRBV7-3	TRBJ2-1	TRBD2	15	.	TGTGCCAGCAGCTCGGGACTAGGCGCGGCTGATGAGCAGTTCTTC	CASSSGLGAADEQFF
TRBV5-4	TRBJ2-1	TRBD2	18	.	TGTGCCAGCAGCTTGGAACTAGCGGGAGTACTTACGGGGAATGAGCAGTTCTTC	CASSLELAGVLTGNEQFF
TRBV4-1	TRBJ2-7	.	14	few	TGCGCCAGCAGCCAAGGGAGATTGAGTTCTGTGCAGTACTTC	CASSQGRLSSVQYF
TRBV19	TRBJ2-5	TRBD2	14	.	TGTGCCAGTAGTACTAGCGGGACTCGTGAGACCCAGTACTTC	CASSTSGTRETQYF
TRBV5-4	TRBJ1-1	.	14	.	TGTGCCAGCAGCCCGTCCGAAGGTTGGGCAGAAGCTTTCTTT	CASSPSEGWAEAFF
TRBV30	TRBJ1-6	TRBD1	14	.	TGTGCCTGGAGTACGGGGACAGGGGAATCACCCCTCCACTTT	CAWSTGTGESPLHF
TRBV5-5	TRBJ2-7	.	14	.	TGTGCCAGCAGCTCAGGGCTAGGGGTCAACGAGCAGTACTTC	CASSSGLGVNEQYF
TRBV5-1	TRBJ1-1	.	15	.	TGCGCCAGCAGCTTTTCCGTAGGGGGATTCACTGAAGCTTTCTTT	CASSFSVGGFTEAFF
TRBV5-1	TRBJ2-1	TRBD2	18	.	TGCGCCAGCAGCCACGCTAGCGGGAGGGCCCCGAGTCGGGATGAGCAGTTCTTC	CASSHASGRAPSRDEQFF
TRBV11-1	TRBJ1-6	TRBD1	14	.	TGTGCCAGCAGCGACAGGGTTTATAATTCACCCCTCCACTTT	CASSDRVYNSPLHF
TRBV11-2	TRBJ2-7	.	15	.	TGTGCCAGCAGCTTAGGCGTAGGGAGCTCCTACGAGCAGTACTTC	CASSLGVGSSYEQYF
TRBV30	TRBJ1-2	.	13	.	TGTGCCTGGATGAGGGACAAGGACTATGGCTACACCTTC	CAWMRDKDYGYTF
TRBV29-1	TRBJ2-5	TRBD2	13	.	TGCAGCGTTGAACTAGCGGGAGGACAGACCCAGTACTTC	CSVELAGGQTQYF
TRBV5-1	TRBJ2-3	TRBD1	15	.	TGCGCCAGCAGCTTGGGGGAGAGGGGGCACCATACGCAGTATTTT	CASSLGERGHHTQYF
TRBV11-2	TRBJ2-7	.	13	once	TGTGCCAGGCTTGTGGTTCTATCCCACGAGCAGTACTTC	CARLVVLSHEQYF
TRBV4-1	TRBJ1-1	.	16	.	TGCGCCAGCAGCCAAGATTCCCGAGGGGGATACACTGAAGCTTTCTTT	CASSQDSRGGYTEAFF
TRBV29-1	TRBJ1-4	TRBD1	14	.	TGCAGCGTTTCCGCGACAGGGGGTAATGAAAAACTGTTTTTT	CSVSATGGNEKLFF